This entry features one T cell receptor beta chain sequence. The antigen remains undetermined. These data originate in a study of T cells in Graves' hyperthyroidism and ophthalmopathy. Authors of the study amplified TCR beta CDR3 regions from RNA transcripts. Carried out on the TCR CDR3, a first-round RT-PCR used the HTBI primer set. Each CDR3 protein gets one entry after TCRdb re-called the multiplex PCR reads with MiXCR. The sample holds about 350,000 distinct CDR3 sequences, roughly 13% seen once. Patients having uncontrolled infection, another autoimmune disease, pregnancy or lactation were not included. This CDR3 is built from 17 residues. V gave up 1 base and J gave up 0 bases, with 14 bases separating them. Germline lookup yields CDR1 SGHKS and CDR2 YYEKEE (reference sequence). Whole-study results and caveats: Most clonotypes expanded in the thyroid (above 0.001) were also present in blood. Separation of ophthalmopathy from stable hyperthyroidism was achieved by a 13 V-J model.

This clonotype was sampled from a woman aged 40-49 years with Graves' ophthalmopathy. The sample consisted of blood. This sequence joins TRBV5-5 and TRBJ2-1, with TRBD2 as a possible D gene (5 bases). For the CDR3, the DNA is TGTGCCAGCAGCTTGAGTGAGGGATGGAGCTCCTACAATGAGCAGTTCTTC. As protein: CASSLSEGWSSYNEQFF.